What follows is one T cell receptor (beta chain) and its context. The data were taken from a study of T cell responses to AZD1222 COVID-19 vaccine. V lost 5 bases and J lost 8, with 15 bases in between. Germline lookup yields CDR1 SGHTA and CDR2 FQGNSA. The CDR3 sequence is 14 residues long. Some clones are missing from TCRdb's copy, which holds only in-frame ones; the method was immunoSEQ multiplex PCR. The sample lists around 140,000 clones, approximately 93% occurring once. This clonotype was obtained from an adult who had recovered from COVID-19. The genes are TRBV7-2 and TRBJ1-4; weak D call: TRBD1 (6 bases). Sequenced here: peripheral blood, sampled after recovery from COVID-19. The CDR3 DNA follows: TGTGCCAGCAGCCCGAACAGGGTTGGCGAAAAACTGTTTTTT. This translates into CASSPNRVGEKLFF.